The following is a T cell receptor beta chain sequence with its context. Antigen: not known. The whole isolated RNA underwent reverse transcription, so sequencing captured expressed TCRB transcripts. TCRdb's table, derived via immunoSEQ multiplex PCR, lists solely in-frame clones and lacks some. The profile shows roughly 700,000 clones, around an eighth of them singletons. V lost 0 bases, J lost 4 bases, and 15 bases lay in between. The germline V gene encodes CDR1 SGHRS and CDR2 YFSETQ. The CDR3 contains 16 residues. The data belong to a study of beta chain features in type 1 diabetes. On the study more broadly: Patient and healthy donor groups were alike in age, gender and cell yields. General study results and limits: Moderately but significantly shorter TCRB CDR3s were found in Type 1 diabetes patients in all four CD4+ subsets. A closer apparent resemblance between naive, central memory and Treg TCRB repertoires was seen in patients than in healthy donors. TCRB rearrangement may or may not be influenced by HLA type; here this remained unresolved.

The sample was naive CD4+ T cells from blood. J is TRBJ2-3 and V is TRBV5-1; D not resolved. This receptor was taken from a man between 18 and 29 years old with type 1 diabetes. CDR3 in amino acids: CASSLEIAPAPDTQYF. The CDR3 nucleotides read TGCGCCAGCAGCTTGGAGATCGCCCCCGCCCCAGATACGCAGTATTTT. The full variable domain, in which reference TRBV5-1 and TRBJ2-3 provide the parts outside the CDR3, is KAGVTQTPRYLIKTRGQQVTLSCSPISGHRSVSWYQQTPGQGLQFLFEYFSETQRNKGNFPGRFSGRQFSNSRSEMNVSTLELGDSALYLCASSLEIAPAPDTQYFGPGTRLTVL.